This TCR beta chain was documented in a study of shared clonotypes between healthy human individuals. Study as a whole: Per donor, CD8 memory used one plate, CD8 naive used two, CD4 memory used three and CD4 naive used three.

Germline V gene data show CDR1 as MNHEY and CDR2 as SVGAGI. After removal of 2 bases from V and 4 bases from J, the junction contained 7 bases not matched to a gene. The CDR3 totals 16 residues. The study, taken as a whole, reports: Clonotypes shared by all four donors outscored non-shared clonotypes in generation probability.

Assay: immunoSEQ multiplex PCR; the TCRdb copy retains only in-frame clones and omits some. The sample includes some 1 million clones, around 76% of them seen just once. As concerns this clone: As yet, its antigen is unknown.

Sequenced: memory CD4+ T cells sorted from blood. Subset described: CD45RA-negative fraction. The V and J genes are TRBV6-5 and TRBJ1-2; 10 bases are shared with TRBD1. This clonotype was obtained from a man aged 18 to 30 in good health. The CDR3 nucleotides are TGTGCCAGCAGTTACGGGACAGGGGACCTTGGCTATGGCTACACCTTC. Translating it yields CASSYGTGDLGYGYTF.